This T cell receptor beta chain was obtained from a study of OX40 agonist ivuxolimab in advanced cancers. Across the study: Eligibility admitted prior anti-PD-1, anti-PD-L1 or anti-CTLA-4 therapy; around 41% had some.

Study observations and caveats: CD4+ and CD8+ blood T cells expanded clonally by week 6 at 0.1 to 3.0 mg/kg.

Germline V gives CDR1 MNHEY, CDR2 SMNVEV (reference sequence). There are 15 residues in the CDR3. Trimming at V came to 0 bases and at J to 7 bases, leaving 3 bases not matched to a gene. Worth noting for this clone: Its target is not known.

Generated by immunoSEQ multiplex PCR, the TCRdb table keeps only in-frame clones and is missing some. The table shows about 19,000 clones, with roughly 91% occurring only once. The sequenced sample was CD4+ or CD8+ T cells sorted from blood, obtained in a trial of the OX40 agonist ivuxolimab. The sequence derives from an adult with an advanced solid tumor such as melanoma, head and neck, liver or kidney cancer. The chain links TRBV27 to TRBJ2-3; TRBD2 matches at 11 bases. The CDR3: CASSLSTSGTYTQYF. CDR3 in DNA: TGTGCCAGCAGTTTATCGACTAGCGGGACTTATACGCAGTATTTT.